These T cell receptor beta chains were read from a single sample in a study of T cell repertoires in ileal Crohn's disease. This table comes from immunoSEQ multiplex PCR, and its TCRdb copy is limited to in-frame clones, with some not included. The repertoire consists of roughly 8,700 clones, with 70% to 90% occurring once and the leading ten covering more than 9.5%. The material sequenced was ileal tissue. The receptors were sampled from an adult with Crohn's disease. Both conserved end residues are part of each CDR3. Each record gives: clone size, V gene, D gene, J gene, CDR3 protein, CDR3 DNA. A D gene is named only where the DNA matches it firmly. Not all rows give a size; the values are once, few, many and, for expanded clones, a class.

size: NA
V: TRBV10-3
D: TRBD1
J: TRBJ1-1
CDR3: CAISSGTANTEAFF
DNA: TGTGCCATCAGCTCCGGGACAGCGAACACTGAAGCTTTCTTT

size: NA
V: TRBV10-3
D: TRBD1
J: TRBJ2-1
CDR3: CAISQPGTDTYNEQFF
DNA: TGTGCCATCAGTCAACCCGGGACAGACACCTACAATGAGCAGTTCTTC

size: NA
V: TRBV28
D: NA
J: TRBJ1-6
CDR3: CASNSGSDSYNSPLHF
DNA: TGTGCCAGCAATTCTGGATCCGATTCCTATAATTCACCCCTCCACTTT

size: large
V: TRBV19
D: NA
J: TRBJ2-7
CDR3: CASSISLPPAYEQYF
DNA: TGTGCCAGTAGTATCTCCTTGCCCCCCGCCTACGAGCAGTACTTC

size: NA
V: TRBV28
D: NA
J: TRBJ1-6
CDR3: CASLGEGNSPLHF
DNA: TGTGCCAGCCTAGGGGAAGGGAATTCACCCCTCCACTTT

size: NA
V: TRBV5-1
D: NA
J: TRBJ1-1
CDR3: CASSLEGPNTEAFF
DNA: TGCGCCAGCAGCTTGGAGGGGCCGAACACTGAAGCTTTCTTT

size: NA
V: TRBV7-2
D: TRBD1
J: TRBJ2-6
CDR3: CASSSRQGVTGANVLTF
DNA: TGTGCCAGCAGCTCTCGACAGGGGGTTACTGGGGCCAACGTCCTGACTTTC

size: NA
V: TRBV11-2
D: TRBD2
J: TRBJ2-7
CDR3: CASSLGLAGVGEQYF
DNA: TGTGCCAGCAGCTTAGGACTAGCGGGAGTTGGGGAGCAGTACTTC

size: NA
V: TRBV10-3
D: NA
J: TRBJ2-1
CDR3: CAASPSSYNEQFF
DNA: TGTGCCGCCTCGCCCTCCTCCTACAATGAGCAGTTCTTC

size: NA
V: TRBV25-1
D: TRBD1
J: TRBJ1-3
CDR3: CASRAGGSSGNTIYF
DNA: TGTGCCAGCAGGGCAGGGGGGAGCTCTGGAAACACCATATATTTT

size: NA
V: TRBV2
D: NA
J: TRBJ1-2
CDR3: CAGTGGSYGYTF
DNA: TGTGCCGGTACGGGAGGGAGCTATGGCTACACCTTC

size: NA
V: TRBV30
D: NA
J: TRBJ1-6
CDR3: CAWRIGPDSPLHF
DNA: TGTGCCTGGAGGATTGGTCCGGATTCACCCCTCCACTTT

size: NA
V: TRBV14
D: NA
J: TRBJ1-2
CDR3: CASSQVVGTHYGYTF
DNA: TGTGCCAGCAGCCAAGTAGTGGGGACCCACTATGGCTACACCTTC

size: once
V: TRBV2
D: NA
J: TRBJ2-2
CDR3: CASSTVGELFF
DNA: TGTGCCAGCAGTACTGTCGGGGAGCTGTTTTTT

size: NA
V: TRBV6-4
D: NA
J: TRBJ2-1
CDR3: CASSRRALAPYNEQFF
DNA: TGTGCCAGCAGTCGGCGCGCGCTAGCCCCCTACAATGAGCAGTTCTTC

size: NA
V: TRBV19
D: NA
J: TRBJ1-5
CDR3: CASSRTDSQPQHF
DNA: TGTGCCAGTAGTAGGACAGACAGTCAGCCCCAGCATTTT

size: NA
V: TRBV27
D: NA
J: TRBJ2-7
CDR3: CASSFRRDGYEQYF
DNA: TGTGCCAGCAGTTTCCGCCGGGATGGATACGAGCAGTACTTC

size: few
V: TRBV19
D: TRBD1
J: TRBJ1-1
CDR3: CASSIAPRQGRSTEAFF
DNA: TGTGCCAGTAGTATAGCCCCCCGACAGGGGAGGTCCACTGAAGCTTTCTTT

size: NA
V: TRBV13
D: NA
J: TRBJ1-3
CDR3: CASTQRRGRSSGNTIYF
DNA: TGTGCCAGCACCCAGAGGAGAGGGCGCAGCTCTGGAAACACCATATATTTT

size: NA
V: TRBV2
D: NA
J: TRBJ2-2
CDR3: CASSEEGGRITGELFF
DNA: TGTGCCAGCAGTGAAGAGGGCGGCAGAATCACCGGGGAGCTGTTTTTT

size: NA
V: TRBV7-9
D: TRBD1
J: TRBJ1-5
CDR3: CASSPQTGGNQPQHF
DNA: TGCGCCAGCAGCCCCCAAACAGGGGGCAATCAGCCCCAGCATTTT

size: NA
V: TRBV5-1
D: NA
J: TRBJ1-2
CDR3: CASSLRTANYGYTF
DNA: TGCGCCAGCAGCTTACGGACAGCTAACTATGGCTACACCTTC

size: NA
V: TRBV18
D: TRBD2
J: TRBJ2-3
CDR3: CASSPPGEGPDTQYF
DNA: TGTGCCAGCTCACCACCGGGGGAGGGACCAGATACGCAGTATTTT

size: few
V: TRBV6-5
D: TRBD1
J: TRBJ2-7
CDR3: CASRSGQGSSYEQYF
DNA: TGTGCCAGCAGGTCGGGACAGGGTAGCTCCTACGAGCAGTACTTC

size: NA
V: TRBV29-1
D: TRBD1
J: TRBJ1-2
CDR3: CSVAVTGTSYTF
DNA: TGCAGCGTCGCCGTGACAGGGACGAGCTACACCTTC

size: NA
V: TRBV28
D: TRBD1
J: TRBJ2-7
CDR3: CASSPLRGRDEQYF
DNA: TGTGCCAGCAGCCCTCTGAGGGGGCGGGACGAGCAGTACTTC

size: NA
V: TRBV27
D: TRBD2
J: TRBJ2-7
CDR3: CASSSTSGGYEQYF
DNA: TGTGCCAGCAGTTCGACTAGCGGGGGGTACGAGCAGTACTTC

size: NA
V: TRBV6-5
D: NA
J: TRBJ2-7
CDR3: CASSYETALLKQYF
DNA: TGTGCCAGCAGTTACGAGACAGCCCTACTGAAGCAGTACTTC

size: NA
V: TRBV30
D: NA
J: TRBJ1-4
CDR3: CAWTGRSEKLFF
DNA: TGTGCCTGGACCGGGCGGAGCGAAAAACTGTTTTTT

size: NA
V: TRBV28
D: TRBD1
J: TRBJ2-6
CDR3: CASSRTGTGVTGANVLTF
DNA: TGTGCCAGCAGCAGAACCGGGACAGGGGTAACTGGGGCCAACGTCCTGACTTTC

size: NA
V: TRBV6-6
D: NA
J: TRBJ1-1
CDR3: CASRRTPDTEAFF
DNA: TGTGCCAGCAGGCGAACCCCGGACACTGAAGCTTTCTTT

size: NA
V: TRBV28
D: NA
J: TRBJ2-7
CDR3: CASRIGGPYEQYF
DNA: TGTGCCAGCAGGATCGGAGGGCCGTACGAGCAGTACTTC

size: NA
V: TRBV28
D: NA
J: TRBJ2-1
CDR3: CASSLTGPSSYNEQFF
DNA: TGTGCCAGCAGCTTAACCGGGCCCAGCTCCTACAATGAGCAGTTCTTC

size: NA
V: TRBV29-1
D: NA
J: TRBJ1-4
CDR3: CSVSDMREKLFF
DNA: TGCAGCGTTTCGGACATGAGAGAAAAACTGTTTTTT

size: NA
V: TRBV15
D: NA
J: TRBJ1-3
CDR3: CATSRAQGQGGNTIYF
DNA: TGTGCCACCAGCAGAGCTCAGGGGCAGGGCGGAAACACCATATATTTT

size: NA
V: TRBV30
D: NA
J: TRBJ1-1
CDR3: CAWRSDNTEAFF
DNA: TGTGCTTGGAGATCAGATAACACTGAAGCTTTCTTT

size: NA
V: TRBV5-4
D: NA
J: TRBJ2-7
CDR3: CASSLAPNSYEQYF
DNA: TGTGCCAGCAGCTTAGCCCCTAACTCCTACGAGCAGTACTTC

size: NA
V: TRBV4-1
D: NA
J: TRBJ1-2
CDR3: CASSQERTFFDGYTF
DNA: TGCGCCAGCAGCCAAGAACGGACATTCTTTGATGGCTACACCTTC

size: NA
V: TRBV6-5
D: NA
J: TRBJ1-6
CDR3: CASKAQGLIGSPLHF
DNA: TGTGCCAGCAAGGCCCAGGGGCTTATCGGTTCACCCCTCCACTTT

size: NA
V: TRBV19
D: NA
J: TRBJ1-5
CDR3: CASTETEGQPQHF
DNA: TGTGCCAGTACCGAAACCGAGGGTCAGCCCCAGCATTTT

size: large
V: TRBV6-1
D: TRBD1
J: TRBJ1-5
CDR3: CASSTDRDRNQPQHF
DNA: TGTGCCAGCAGCACCGACAGGGATCGGAATCAGCCCCAGCATTTT

size: NA
V: TRBV28
D: TRBD1
J: TRBJ2-1
CDR3: CASSLRGQGYNEQFF
DNA: TGTGCCAGCAGTTTAAGGGGGCAAGGCTACAATGAGCAGTTCTTC

size: NA
V: TRBV7-2
D: TRBD1
J: TRBJ1-2
CDR3: CASSSRQGDGYTF
DNA: TGTGCCAGCAGCTCTAGACAGGGAGATGGCTACACCTTC

size: few
V: TRBV28
D: NA
J: TRBJ1-4
CDR3: CASSLEVAGGDEKLFF
DNA: TGTGCCAGCAGTTTAGAGGTGGCCGGGGGGGATGAAAAACTGTTTTTT

size: NA
V: TRBV6-4
D: TRBD1
J: TRBJ1-5
CDR3: CASRGTGDSNQPQHF
DNA: TGTGCCAGCAGGGGGACAGGCGATAGCAATCAGCCCCAGCATTTT

size: NA
V: TRBV6-4
D: NA
J: TRBJ2-3
CDR3: CASSERGDNTDTQYF
DNA: TGTGCCAGCAGTGAAAGGGGGGACAACACAGATACGCAGTATTTT

size: NA
V: TRBV5-4
D: TRBD1
J: TRBJ1-6
CDR3: CASSNAPGQANSPLHF
DNA: TGTGCCAGCAGCAACGCCCCTGGACAGGCCAATTCACCCCTCCACTTT

size: NA
V: TRBV5-1
D: NA
J: TRBJ2-1
CDR3: CASSGGAYLNEQFF
DNA: TGCGCCAGCAGCGGGGGGGCTTACTTGAATGAGCAGTTCTTC

size: NA
V: TRBV30
D: TRBD1
J: TRBJ1-3
CDR3: CAWSRDSGSGNTIYF
DNA: TGTGCCTGGAGTCGGGACAGTGGCTCTGGAAACACCATATATTTT

size: NA
V: TRBV5-1
D: NA
J: TRBJ2-7
CDR3: CASSQNSPRDGSYEQYF
DNA: TGCGCCAGCAGCCAAAACTCCCCGCGGGACGGATCCTACGAGCAGTACTTC

size: NA
V: TRBV29-1
D: TRBD2
J: TRBJ2-1
CDR3: CSGPAGGRDEQFF
DNA: TGCAGCGGTCCAGCGGGAGGTAGGGATGAGCAGTTCTTC

size: NA
V: TRBV10-3
D: TRBD1
J: TRBJ1-1
CDR3: CAISARQGDLGTEAFF
DNA: TGTGCCATCAGTGCCCGACAGGGGGATTTGGGTACTGAAGCTTTCTTT

size: NA
V: TRBV19
D: NA
J: TRBJ1-4
CDR3: CASPRANREKLFF
DNA: TGTGCCAGCCCCCGGGCCAACAGGGAAAAACTGTTTTTT

size: NA
V: TRBV29-1
D: NA
J: TRBJ2-1
CDR3: CSVVGGGINEQFF
DNA: TGCAGCGTTGTGGGGGGAGGAATCAATGAGCAGTTCTTC

size: NA
V: TRBV27
D: TRBD1
J: TRBJ2-3
CDR3: CASSLRMTGRDTQYF
DNA: TGTGCCAGCAGTTTAAGGATGACAGGGCGGGATACGCAGTATTTT

size: NA
V: TRBV5-5
D: NA
J: TRBJ2-7
CDR3: CASSSIYYEQYF
DNA: TGTGCCAGCAGCTCAATTTATTACGAGCAGTACTTC

size: NA
V: TRBV10-1
D: NA
J: TRBJ2-4
CDR3: CASSGDRRNIQYF
DNA: TGCGCCAGCAGTGGTGATCGAAGAAACATTCAGTACTTC